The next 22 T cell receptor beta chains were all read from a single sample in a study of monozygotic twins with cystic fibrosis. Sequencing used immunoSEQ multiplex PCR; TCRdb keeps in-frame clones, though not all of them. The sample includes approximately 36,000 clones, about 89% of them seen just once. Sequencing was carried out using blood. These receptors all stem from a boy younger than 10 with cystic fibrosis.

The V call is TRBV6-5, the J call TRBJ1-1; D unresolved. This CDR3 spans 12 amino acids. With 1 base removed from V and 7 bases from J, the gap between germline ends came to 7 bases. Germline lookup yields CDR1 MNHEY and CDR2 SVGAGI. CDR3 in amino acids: CASSYFRLEAFF. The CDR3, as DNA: TGTGCCAGCAGTTACTTCAGGCTTGAAGCTTTCTTT.

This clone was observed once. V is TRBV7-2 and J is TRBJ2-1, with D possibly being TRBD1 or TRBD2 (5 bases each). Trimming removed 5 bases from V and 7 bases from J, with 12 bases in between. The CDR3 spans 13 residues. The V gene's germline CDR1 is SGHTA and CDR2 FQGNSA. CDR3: CASSAQGENEQFF. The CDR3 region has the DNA TGTGCCAGCAGCGCCCAGGGAGAAAATGAGCAGTTCTTC.

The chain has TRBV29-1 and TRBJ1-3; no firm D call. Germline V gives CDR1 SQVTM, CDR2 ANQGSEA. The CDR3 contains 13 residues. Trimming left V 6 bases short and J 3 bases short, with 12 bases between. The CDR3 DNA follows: TGCAGCGTCCGAGAGGCAGGTGGAAACACCATATATTTT. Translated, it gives CSVREAGGNTIYF.

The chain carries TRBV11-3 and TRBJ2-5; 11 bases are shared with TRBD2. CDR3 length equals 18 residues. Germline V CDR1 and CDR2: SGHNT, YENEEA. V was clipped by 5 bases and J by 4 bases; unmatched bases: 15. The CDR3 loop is CASSLRQLTSGGGETQYF. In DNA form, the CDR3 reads TGTGCCAGCAGCCTCCGACAATTAACTAGCGGGGGCGGAGAGACCCAGTACTTC.

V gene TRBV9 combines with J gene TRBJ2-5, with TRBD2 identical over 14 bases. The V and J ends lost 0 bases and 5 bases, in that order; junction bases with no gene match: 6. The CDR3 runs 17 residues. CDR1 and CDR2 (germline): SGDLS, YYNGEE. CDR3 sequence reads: CASSVAGTSGGFETQYF. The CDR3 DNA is TGTGCCAGCAGCGTAGCTGGGACTAGCGGGGGTTTCGAGACCCAGTACTTC. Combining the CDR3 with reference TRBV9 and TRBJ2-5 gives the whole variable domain DSGVTQTPKHLITATGQRVTLRCSPRSGDLSVYWYQQSLDQGLQFLIQYYNGEERAKGNILERFSAQQFPDLHSELNLSSLELGDSALYFCASSVAGTSGGFETQYFGPGTRLLVL.

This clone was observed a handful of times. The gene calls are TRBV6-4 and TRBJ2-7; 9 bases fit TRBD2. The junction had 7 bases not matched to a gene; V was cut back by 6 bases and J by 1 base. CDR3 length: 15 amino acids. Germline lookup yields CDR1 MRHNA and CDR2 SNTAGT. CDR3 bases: TGTGCCAGCAGCCCCCAGGCGGGGGGGTCCTACGAGCAGTACTTC. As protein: CASSPQAGGSYEQYF.

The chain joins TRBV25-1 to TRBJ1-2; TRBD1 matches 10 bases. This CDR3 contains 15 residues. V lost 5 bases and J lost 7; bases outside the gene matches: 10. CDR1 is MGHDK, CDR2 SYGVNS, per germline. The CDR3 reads CASSNQDRGRAGYTF. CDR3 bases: TGTGCCAGCAGTAATCAAGACAGGGGGCGCGCTGGCTACACCTTC.

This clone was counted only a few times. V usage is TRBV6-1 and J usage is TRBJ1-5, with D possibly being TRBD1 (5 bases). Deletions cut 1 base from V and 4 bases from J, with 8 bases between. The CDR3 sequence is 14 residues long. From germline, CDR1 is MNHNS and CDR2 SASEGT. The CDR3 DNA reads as TGTGCCAGCAGTGAAGTGAGGGGAAATCAGCCCCAGCATTTT. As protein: CASSEVRGNQPQHF.

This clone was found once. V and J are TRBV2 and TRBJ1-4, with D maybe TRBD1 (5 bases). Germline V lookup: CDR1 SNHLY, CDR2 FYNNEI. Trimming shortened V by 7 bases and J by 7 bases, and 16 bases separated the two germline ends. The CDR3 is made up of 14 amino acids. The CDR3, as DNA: TGTGCCAGCAAGGAGTGGGCAGGGATTGAAAAACTGTTTTTT. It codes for CASKEWAGIEKLFF. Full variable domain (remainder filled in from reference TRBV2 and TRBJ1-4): EPEVTQTPSHQVTQMGQEVILRCVPISNHLYFYWYRQILGQKVEFLVSFYNNEISEKSEIFDDQFSVERPDGSNFTLKIRSTKLEDSAMYFCASKEWAGIEKLFFGSGTQLSVL.

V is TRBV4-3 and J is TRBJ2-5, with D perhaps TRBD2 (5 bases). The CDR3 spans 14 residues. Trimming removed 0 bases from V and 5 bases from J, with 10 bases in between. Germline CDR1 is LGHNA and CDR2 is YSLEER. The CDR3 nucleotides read TGCGCCAGCAGCCAAGATTCTAGCTGGGAGACCCAGTACTTC. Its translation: CASSQDSSWETQYF.

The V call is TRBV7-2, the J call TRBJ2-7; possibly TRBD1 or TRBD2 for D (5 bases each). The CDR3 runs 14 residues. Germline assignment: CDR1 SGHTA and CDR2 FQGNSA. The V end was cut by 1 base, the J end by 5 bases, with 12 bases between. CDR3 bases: TGTGCCAGCAGCTTAGGGGGGAAACTAGACGAGCAGTACTTC. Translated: CASSLGGKLDEQYF.

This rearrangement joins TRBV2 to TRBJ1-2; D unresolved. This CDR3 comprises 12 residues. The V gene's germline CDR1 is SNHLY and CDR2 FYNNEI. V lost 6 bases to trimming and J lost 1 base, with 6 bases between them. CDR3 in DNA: TGTGCCAGCAGCGAGGATAACTATGGCTACACCTTC. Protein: CASSEDNYGYTF.

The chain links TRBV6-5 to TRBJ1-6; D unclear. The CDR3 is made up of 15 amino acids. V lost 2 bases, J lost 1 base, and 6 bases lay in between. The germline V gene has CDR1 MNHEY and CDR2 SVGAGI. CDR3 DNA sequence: TGTGCCAGCAGTTACACGGAATCCTATAATTCACCCCTCCACTTT. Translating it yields CASSYTESYNSPLHF.

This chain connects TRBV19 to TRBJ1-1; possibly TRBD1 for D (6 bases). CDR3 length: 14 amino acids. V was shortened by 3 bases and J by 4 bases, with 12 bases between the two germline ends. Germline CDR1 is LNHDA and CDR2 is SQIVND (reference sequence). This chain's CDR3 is CASSITGLSTEAFF. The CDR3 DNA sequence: TGTGCCAGTAGTATCACAGGGCTGAGCACTGAAGCTTTCTTT.

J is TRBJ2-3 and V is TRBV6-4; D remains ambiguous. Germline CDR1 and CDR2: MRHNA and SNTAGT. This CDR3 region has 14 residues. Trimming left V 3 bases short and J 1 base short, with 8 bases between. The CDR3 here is CASSDGGGTDTQYF. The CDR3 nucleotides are TGTGCCAGCAGTGATGGTGGAGGCACAGATACGCAGTATTTT.

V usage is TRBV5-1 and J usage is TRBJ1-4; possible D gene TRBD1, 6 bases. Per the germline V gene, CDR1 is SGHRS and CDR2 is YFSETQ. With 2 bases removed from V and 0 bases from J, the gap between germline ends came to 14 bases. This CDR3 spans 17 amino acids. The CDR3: CASSFTTGTATNEKLFF. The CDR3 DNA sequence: TGCGCCAGCAGCTTCACGACAGGCACTGCAACTAATGAAAAACTGTTTTTT.

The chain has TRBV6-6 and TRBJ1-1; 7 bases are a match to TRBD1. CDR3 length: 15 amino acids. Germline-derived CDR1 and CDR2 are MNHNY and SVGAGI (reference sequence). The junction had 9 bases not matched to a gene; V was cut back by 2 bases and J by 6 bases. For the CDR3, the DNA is TGTGCCAGCAGTTACGGAGGGGGCGATGGCCCTGAAGCTTTCTTT. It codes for CASSYGGGDGPEAFF.

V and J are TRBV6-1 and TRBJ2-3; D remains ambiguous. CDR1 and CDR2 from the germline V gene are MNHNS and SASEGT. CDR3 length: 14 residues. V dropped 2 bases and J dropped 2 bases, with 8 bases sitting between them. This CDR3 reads CASSESRSTDTQYF. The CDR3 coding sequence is TGTGCCAGCAGTGAAAGTAGATCCACAGATACGCAGTATTTT.

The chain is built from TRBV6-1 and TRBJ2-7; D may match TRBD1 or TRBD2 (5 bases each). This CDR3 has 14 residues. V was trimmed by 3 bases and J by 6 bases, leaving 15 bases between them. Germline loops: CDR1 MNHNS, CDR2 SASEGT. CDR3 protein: CASSERGSVVEQYF. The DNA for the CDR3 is TGTGCCAGCAGTGAGAGGGGTAGTGTGGTCGAGCAGTACTTC.

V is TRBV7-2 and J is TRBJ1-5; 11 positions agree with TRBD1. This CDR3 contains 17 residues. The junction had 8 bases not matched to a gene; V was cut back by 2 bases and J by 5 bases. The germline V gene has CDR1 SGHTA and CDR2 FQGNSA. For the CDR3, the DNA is TGTGCCAGCAGCTTAAACGGACAGGGGGCGGGATATCAGCCCCAGCATTTT. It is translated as CASSLNGQGAGYQPQHF. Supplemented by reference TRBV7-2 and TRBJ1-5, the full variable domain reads GAGVSQSPSNKVTEKGKDVELRCDPISGHTALYWYRQSLGQGLEFLIYFQGNSAPDKSGLPSDRFSAERTGGSVSTLTIQRTQQEDSAVYLCASSLNGQGAGYQPQHFGDGTRLSIL.

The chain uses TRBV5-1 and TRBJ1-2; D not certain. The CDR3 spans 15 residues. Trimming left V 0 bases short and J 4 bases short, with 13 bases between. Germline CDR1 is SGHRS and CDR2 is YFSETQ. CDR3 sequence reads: CASSLGQLYSYGYTF. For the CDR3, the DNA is TGCGCCAGCAGCTTGGGGCAGCTCTACTCCTATGGCTACACCTTC.

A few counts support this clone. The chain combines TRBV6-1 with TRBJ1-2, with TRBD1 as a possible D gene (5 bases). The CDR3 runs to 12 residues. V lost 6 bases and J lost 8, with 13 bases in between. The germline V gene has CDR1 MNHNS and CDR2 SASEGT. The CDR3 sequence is CASSTLSGGYTF. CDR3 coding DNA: TGTGCCAGCAGCACCCTATCAGGGGGCTACACCTTC.